What follows are 24 T cell receptor beta chains derived from one specimen sequenced in a study of T cells in tumors after PD-1 blockade. TCRdb keeps only in-frame clones here, not all; method: immunoSEQ multiplex PCR. The sample carries about 47,000 clones, around four fifths recorded once. This sample comprised PBMCs, obtained before anti-PD-1 therapy. These TCRs come from a human donor with advanced basal cell or squamous cell carcinoma (not recorded which).

The chain uses TRBV6-1 and TRBJ1-2; D unclear. CDR3 size: 12 residues. Germline CDR1 and CDR2: MNHNS and SASEGT. V was cut by 3 bases and J by 4 bases, with 6 bases left in between. The CDR3 DNA reads TGTGCCAGCAGTGACGGATTCTATGGCTACACCTTC. Translated, it gives CASSDGFYGYTF.

This chain joins TRBV19 and TRBJ1-5, with D uncertain. Germline V gene data show CDR1 as LNHDA and CDR2 as SQIVND (reference sequence). There are 16 residues in the CDR3. Trimming removed 5 bases from V and 1 base from J, with 15 bases in between. CDR3 in DNA: TGTGCCAGTAGTGTTGTTGGAAAACTGAGCAATCAGCCCCAGCATTTT. It is translated as CASSVVGKLSNQPQHF.

In DNA form, the CDR3 reads TGTGCCAGTAGTATAGTCGGGCGGAGGGCCAACGTCCTGACTTTC. Its translation: CASSIVGRRANVLTF. This rearrangement joins TRBV19 to TRBJ2-6; D remains ambiguous. V was trimmed by 1 base and J by 5 bases, leaving 9 bases between them. The CDR3 has 15 amino acids. Germline V CDR1 and CDR2: LNHDA, SQIVND (reference sequence).

The rearrangement links TRBV6-5 to TRBJ1-1; D gene uncertain. Germline CDR1 and CDR2: MNHEY and SVGAGI. The CDR3 has 15 residues. Trimming removed 0 bases at V and 0 bases at J, with 8 bases between. The CDR3 coding sequence is TGTGCCAGCAGTTACTCGAACAGCTTGAACACTGAAGCTTTCTTT. Translation gives CASSYSNSLNTEAFF.

The chain is built from TRBV28 and TRBJ2-1; D is perhaps TRBD1 (6 bases). Trimming removed 4 bases at V and 3 bases at J, with 13 bases between. The CDR3 extends over 15 amino acids. The germline CDR1 and CDR2 sequences are MDHEN and SYDVKM. The CDR3 DNA is TGTGCCAGCAGTTCTGTGGGACACTACTACAATGAGCAGTTCTTC. As protein: CASSSVGHYYNEQFF.

This chain joins TRBV7-6 and TRBJ2-3; D unclear. V dropped 4 bases and J dropped 5 bases, with 13 bases sitting between them. The germline V gene encodes CDR1 SGHVS and CDR2 FNYEAQ. This CDR3 contains 14 residues. CDR3 sequence (DNA): TGTGCCAGCAGCTCCCTGGGCCCGAGAGATACGCAGTATTTT. Amino acid sequence: CASSSLGPRDTQYF.

The CDR3 bases are TGCGCCAGCAGCCAAGCAGGAGCGGGAACGGAGCAGTTCTTC. Translated, it gives CASSQAGAGTEQFF. This chain uses TRBV4-1 with TRBJ2-1; 7 bases are shared with TRBD2. Germline lookup yields CDR1 MGHRA and CDR2 YSYEKL. The trim removed 1 base at V and 10 bases at J, leaving 7 bases unmatched. This CDR3 contains 14 residues.

This rearrangement joins TRBV3-1 (or the pseudogene TRBV3-2) to TRBJ2-6; 12 bases are shared with TRBD2. Germline V gives CDR1 LGHDT, CDR2 YNNKEL (reference sequence). The trim removed 7 bases at V and 2 bases at J, leaving 9 bases unmatched. This CDR3 comprises 18 residues. CDR3: CASKPKTSGRPGANVLTF. The CDR3 nucleotides read TGTGCCAGCAAACCGAAGACTAGCGGGAGACCTGGGGCCAACGTCCTGACTTTC.

The gene calls are TRBV5-4 and TRBJ2-7; 10 bases are shared with TRBD1. J gave up 0 bases and V 4 bases, and 7 bases lay outside the gene matches. Per germline, CDR1 SGHNT and CDR2 YYREEE (reference sequence). The CDR3 totals 16 residues. In DNA form, the CDR3 reads TGTGCCAGCAGCCGATCCGGACAGGGGGACTCCTACGAGCAGTACTTC. Encoded protein: CASSRSGQGDSYEQYF.

This clone is a singleton in its sample. This rearrangement joins TRBV13 to TRBJ2-7; D may be TRBD2 (6 bases). Trimming shortened V by 4 bases and J by 9 bases, and 16 bases separated the two germline ends. CDR1 is PRHDT and CDR2 is FYEKMQ in the germline V gene (reference sequence). CDR3 length equals 13 residues. CDR3 DNA sequence: TGTGCCAGCAGCTGGCGGGCAACAGCGGGGCAGTACTTC. The encoded protein is CASSWRATAGQYF. The full variable domain, with the rest looked up from reference TRBV13 and TRBJ2-7, is AAGVIQSPRHLIKEKRETATLKCYPIPRHDTVYWYQQGPGQDPQFLISFYEKMQSDKGSIPDRFSAQQFSDYHSELNMSSLELGDSALYFCASSWRATAGQYFGPGTRLTVT.

This clone was observed a single time. This chain connects TRBV25-1 to TRBJ1-4, with D possibly matching TRBD1 (6 bases). CDR1 is MGHDK and CDR2 is SYGVNS in the germline V gene. V shed 3 bases and J shed 7 bases, with 12 bases lying between them. CDR3 length: 14 residues. CDR3 in amino acids: CASSDRGDSEKLFF. CDR3 bases: TGTGCCAGCAGTGACAGGGGCGATAGTGAAAAACTGTTTTTT.

This clone was picked up a small number of times. V is TRBV19 and J is TRBJ1-3; a possible D gene is TRBD1 (6 bases). Trimming took 3 bases from V and 3 from J, leaving 12 bases between them. Germline V CDR1 and CDR2: LNHDA, SQIVND (reference sequence). The CDR3 is 15 amino acids. CDR3 sequence reads: CASSMLPGDGNTIYF. DNA of the CDR3: TGTGCCAGTAGTATGCTGCCAGGGGATGGAAACACCATATATTTT. Full variable domain (rest looked up from reference TRBV19 and TRBJ1-3): DGGITQSPKYLFRKEGQNVTLSCEQNLNHDAMYWYRQDPGQGLRLIYYSQIVNDFQKGDIAEGYSVSREKKESFPLTVTSAQKNPTAFYLCASSMLPGDGNTIYFGEGSWLTVV.

Written as DNA, the CDR3 is TGTGCCAGCAGTGGGGTGATTGGACCCCCAGATACGCAGTATTTT. This sequence encodes CASSGVIGPPDTQYF. The chain is built from TRBV6-4 and TRBJ2-3; D is ambiguous. Trimming took off 4 bases at V and 4 bases at J, with 15 bases between the two ends. Looked up from germline, CDR1 is MRHNA and CDR2 is SNTAGT. The CDR3 extends over 15 amino acids.

The chain is built from TRBV10-3 and TRBJ2-3; TRBD1 might be the D (5 bases). The V end lost 4 bases, the J end lost 1 base, and 9 bases lay between the germline ends. Germline loops: CDR1 ENHRY, CDR2 SYGVKD. The CDR3 loop spans 14 amino acids. CDR3: CAISGQTGTDTQYF. CDR3 in DNA: TGTGCCATCAGTGGACAGACAGGCACAGATACGCAGTATTTT.

The CDR3 DNA sequence: TGCAGTGCTAGGGGAATTACTGAAGCTTTCTTT. It specifies CSARGITEAFF. The rearrangement links TRBV20-1 to TRBJ1-1; no firm D call. With 3 bases removed from V and 5 bases from J, the gap between germline ends came to 7 bases. Germline assignment: CDR1 DFQATT and CDR2 SNEGSKA (reference sequence). The CDR3 length is 11 residues.

This chain links TRBV18 with TRBJ2-2; weak D call: TRBD1 (6 bases). V gave up 0 bases and J gave up 0 bases, with 17 bases separating them. CDR3 length: 19 residues. Germline V gene sequence: CDR1 KGHSH, CDR2 LQKENI. In nucleotides, the CDR3 is TGTGCCAGCTCACCACCTGGACAGAAGGGCGTCCCGAACACCGGGGAGCTGTTTTTT. Residues: CASSPPGQKGVPNTGELFF.

The rearrangement links TRBV30 to TRBJ1-5; D unresolved. Germline assignment: CDR1 GTSNPN and CDR2 SVGIG (reference sequence). The CDR3 sequence is 13 residues long. V was shortened by 1 base and J by 2 bases, with 6 bases between the two germline ends. This chain's CDR3 is CAWSEGGNQPQHF. CDR3 nucleotides: TGTGCCTGGAGTGAGGGTGGCAATCAGCCCCAGCATTTT. Using reference TRBV30 and TRBJ1-5 for the parts outside the CDR3, the full variable domain is SQTIHQWPATLVQPVGSPLSLECTVEGTSNPNLYWYRQAAGRGLQLLFYSVGIGQISSEVPQNLSASRPQDRQFILSSKKLLLSDSGFYLCAWSEGGNQPQHFGDGTRLSIL.

V is TRBV27 and J is TRBJ1-1; D gene unclear. The germline V gene has CDR1 MNHEY and CDR2 SMNVEV (reference sequence). V was cut by 1 base and J by 1 base, with 7 bases left in between. The CDR3 is 14 amino acids. CDR3 residues: CASSLFLENTEAFF. CDR3 nucleotide sequence: TGTGCCAGCAGTTTATTTCTAGAGAACACTGAAGCTTTCTTT.

This sequence joins TRBV6-5 and TRBJ2-7; 7 nucleotides agree with TRBD1. V shed 5 bases, J shed 1 base, and the junction held 8 bases outside the gene matches. CDR3 size: 15 residues. Germline assignment: CDR1 MNHEY and CDR2 SVGAGI. The CDR3, as DNA: TGTGCCAGCAGTCTACAGGGGCCCTATTCCTACGAGCAGTACTTC. Its translation is CASSLQGPYSYEQYF.

In the case of this clone: The same CDR3 is also encoded by other DNA sequences in this sample. The V gene is TRBV27, the J gene TRBJ2-5, with no clear D. This CDR3 has 11 amino acids. Germline values: CDR1 MNHEY, CDR2 SMNVEV (reference sequence). Trimming cost V 4 bases and J 5 bases, with 5 bases left between them. The CDR3 protein is CASSSQETQYF. DNA for the CDR3: TGTGCCAGCAGTTCTCAGGAGACCCAGTACTTC.

This chain joins TRBV11-1 and TRBJ2-3; 8 bases are shared with TRBD2. The CDR3 extends over 15 amino acids. V trimming: 4 bases; J trimming: 2 bases; junction bases outside the gene matches: 5. Germline CDR1 SGHAT, CDR2 FQDESV (reference sequence). The CDR3 reads CASSSQGLDTDTQYF. The CDR3 DNA reads TGTGCCAGCAGCTCGCAGGGACTAGACACAGATACGCAGTATTTT.

Notes on this clone: A read error may produce the germline difference seen at one junction end. V gene TRBV19 combines with J gene TRBJ2-2, with 10 bases fitting TRBD2. In germline, CDR1 is LNHDA, CDR2 SQIVND (reference sequence). The CDR3 consists of 15 residues. Here the CDR3 reads CASRIAGGNTGELFF. Written as DNA, the CDR3 is TGTGCCAGTAGGATAGCGGGGGGAAACACCGGGGAGCTGTTTTTT. Combining the CDR3 with reference TRBV19 and TRBJ2-2 gives the whole variable domain DGGITQSPKYLFRKEGQNVTLSCEQNLNHDAMYWYRQDPGQGLRLIYYSQIVNDFQKGDIAEGYSVSREKKESFPLTVTSAQKNPTAFYLCASRIAGGNTGELFFGEGSRLTVL.

The chain has TRBV7-9 and TRBJ1-1; D is unclear. This CDR3 has 14 residues. The V gene's germline CDR1 is SEHNR and CDR2 FQNEAQ (reference sequence). The V end was cut by 5 bases, the J end by 7 bases, with 17 bases between. This chain's CDR3 is CASSPTRARNEAFF. The CDR3, as DNA: TGTGCCAGCAGCCCGACCCGTGCGCGAAATGAAGCTTTCTTT.

The chain links TRBV12-3 or TRBV12-4 to TRBJ2-1, with D possibly being TRBD1 or TRBD2 (5 bases each). The ends were cut back, 7 bases at V and 5 bases at J, with 12 bases in the middle. The CDR3 has 13 amino acids. The DNA for the CDR3 is TGTGCCAGCACCTGGGACGGAAACAATGAGCAGTTCTTC. Protein: CASTWDGNNEQFF.